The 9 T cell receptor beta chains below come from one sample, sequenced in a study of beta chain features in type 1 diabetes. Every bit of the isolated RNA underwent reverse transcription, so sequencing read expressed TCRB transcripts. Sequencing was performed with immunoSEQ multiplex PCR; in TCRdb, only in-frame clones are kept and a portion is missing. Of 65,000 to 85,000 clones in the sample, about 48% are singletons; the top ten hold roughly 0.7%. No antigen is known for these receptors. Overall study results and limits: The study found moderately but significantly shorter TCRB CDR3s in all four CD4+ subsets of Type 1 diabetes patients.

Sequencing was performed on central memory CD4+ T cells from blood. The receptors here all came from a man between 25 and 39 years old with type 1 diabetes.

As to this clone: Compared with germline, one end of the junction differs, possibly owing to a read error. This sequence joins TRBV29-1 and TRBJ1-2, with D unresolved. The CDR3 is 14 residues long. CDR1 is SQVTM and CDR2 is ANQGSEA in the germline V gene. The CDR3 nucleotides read TGCAGCGTTGAAGATCTGGGTAGAGGCCTCACTTCCTTCTTC. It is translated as CSVEDLGRGLTSFF.

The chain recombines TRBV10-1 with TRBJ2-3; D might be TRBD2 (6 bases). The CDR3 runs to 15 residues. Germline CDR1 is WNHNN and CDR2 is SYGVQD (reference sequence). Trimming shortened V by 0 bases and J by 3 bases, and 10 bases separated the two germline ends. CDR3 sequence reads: CASSESAGPTDTQYF. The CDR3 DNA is TGCGCCAGCAGTGAGTCGGCGGGGCCAACAGATACGCAGTATTTT.

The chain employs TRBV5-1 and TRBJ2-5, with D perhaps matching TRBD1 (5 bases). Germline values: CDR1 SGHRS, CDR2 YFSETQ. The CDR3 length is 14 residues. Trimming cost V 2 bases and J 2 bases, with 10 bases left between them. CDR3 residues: CASSFRTLQETQYF. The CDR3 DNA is TGCGCCAGCAGCTTCCGGACATTACAAGAGACCCAGTACTTC.

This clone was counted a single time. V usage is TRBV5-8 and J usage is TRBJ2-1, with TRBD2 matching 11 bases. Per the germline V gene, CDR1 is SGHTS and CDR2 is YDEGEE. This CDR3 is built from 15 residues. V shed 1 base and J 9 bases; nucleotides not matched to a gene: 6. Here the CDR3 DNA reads TGTGCCAGCAGCTTGTATAGCGGGAGGGCCAGTGAGCAGTTCTTC. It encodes CASSLYSGRASEQFF.

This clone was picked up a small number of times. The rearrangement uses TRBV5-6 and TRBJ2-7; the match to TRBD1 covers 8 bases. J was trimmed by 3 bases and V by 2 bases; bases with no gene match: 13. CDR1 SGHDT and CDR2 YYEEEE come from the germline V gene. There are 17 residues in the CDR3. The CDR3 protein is CASSLTLTGVQRYEQYF. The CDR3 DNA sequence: TGTGCCAGCAGCTTAACCCTGACAGGGGTTCAACGCTACGAGCAGTACTTC.

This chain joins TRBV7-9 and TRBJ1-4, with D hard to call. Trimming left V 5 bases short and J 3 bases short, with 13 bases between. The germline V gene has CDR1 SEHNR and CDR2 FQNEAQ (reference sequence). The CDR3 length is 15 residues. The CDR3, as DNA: TGTGCCAGCAGCCCACGGTCTAGTCCTAATGAAAAACTGTTTTTT. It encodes CASSPRSSPNEKLFF. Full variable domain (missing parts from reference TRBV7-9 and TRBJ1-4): DTGVSQNPRHKITKRGQNVTFRCDPISEHNRLYWYRQTLGQGPEFLTYFQNEAQLEKSRLLSDRFSAERPKGSFSTLEIQRTEQGDSAMYLCASSPRSSPNEKLFFGSGTQLSVL.

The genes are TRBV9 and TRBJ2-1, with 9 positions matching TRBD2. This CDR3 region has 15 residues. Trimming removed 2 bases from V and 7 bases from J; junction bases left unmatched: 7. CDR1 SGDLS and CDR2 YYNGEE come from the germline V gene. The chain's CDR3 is CASSVSGGLENEQFF. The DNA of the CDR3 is TGTGCCAGCAGCGTGAGCGGGGGGCTTGAAAATGAGCAGTTCTTC.

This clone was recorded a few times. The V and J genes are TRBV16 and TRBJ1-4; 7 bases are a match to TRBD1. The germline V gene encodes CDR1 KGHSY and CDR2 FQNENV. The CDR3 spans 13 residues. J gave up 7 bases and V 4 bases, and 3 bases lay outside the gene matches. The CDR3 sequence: CASSPGTVEKLFF. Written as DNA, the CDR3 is TGTGCCAGCAGCCCAGGGACAGTTGAAAAACTGTTTTTT.

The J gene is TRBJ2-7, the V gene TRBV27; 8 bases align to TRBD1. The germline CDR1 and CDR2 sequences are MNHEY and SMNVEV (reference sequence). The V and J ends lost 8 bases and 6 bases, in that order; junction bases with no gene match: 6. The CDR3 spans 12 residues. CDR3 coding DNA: TGTGCCAGCGGGCGGACAGGGTCCGAGCAGTACTTC. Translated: CASGRTGSEQYF.